This TCR beta chain was captured in a study of blood T cell repertoires in COVID-19. The protocol was immunoSEQ multiplex PCR, while the TCRdb copy is restricted to in-frame clones and leaves out a portion. This table has about 120,000 clones, approximately 87% appearing once. The receptor was derived from a woman in her seventies with acute or convalescent COVID-19. The sequenced material came from peripheral blood.

The CDR3 region is CAWNPSQAGNTIYF. The CDR3 coding sequence is TGTGCCTGGAACCCCTCCCAGGCTGGAAACACCATATATTTT. The chain employs TRBV30 and TRBJ1-3, with D hard to call. Germline values: CDR1 GTSNPN, CDR2 SVGIG (reference sequence). Trimming shortened V by 4 bases and J by 2 bases, and 12 bases separated the two germline ends. CDR3 length: 14 amino acids.